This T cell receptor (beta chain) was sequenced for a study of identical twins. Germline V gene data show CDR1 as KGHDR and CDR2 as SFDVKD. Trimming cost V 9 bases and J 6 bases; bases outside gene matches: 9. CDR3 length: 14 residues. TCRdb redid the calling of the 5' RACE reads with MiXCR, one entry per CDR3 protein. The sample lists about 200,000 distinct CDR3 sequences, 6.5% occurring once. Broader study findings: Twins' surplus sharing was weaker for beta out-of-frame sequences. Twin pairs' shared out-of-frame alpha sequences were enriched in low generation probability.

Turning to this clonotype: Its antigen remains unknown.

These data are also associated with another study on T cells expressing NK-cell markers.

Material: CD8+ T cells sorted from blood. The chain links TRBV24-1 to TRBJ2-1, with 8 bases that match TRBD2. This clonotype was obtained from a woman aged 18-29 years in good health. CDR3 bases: TGTGCCACCGGATCCGGGGGGGGAGTCAATGAGCAGTTCTTC. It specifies CATGSGGGVNEQFF.